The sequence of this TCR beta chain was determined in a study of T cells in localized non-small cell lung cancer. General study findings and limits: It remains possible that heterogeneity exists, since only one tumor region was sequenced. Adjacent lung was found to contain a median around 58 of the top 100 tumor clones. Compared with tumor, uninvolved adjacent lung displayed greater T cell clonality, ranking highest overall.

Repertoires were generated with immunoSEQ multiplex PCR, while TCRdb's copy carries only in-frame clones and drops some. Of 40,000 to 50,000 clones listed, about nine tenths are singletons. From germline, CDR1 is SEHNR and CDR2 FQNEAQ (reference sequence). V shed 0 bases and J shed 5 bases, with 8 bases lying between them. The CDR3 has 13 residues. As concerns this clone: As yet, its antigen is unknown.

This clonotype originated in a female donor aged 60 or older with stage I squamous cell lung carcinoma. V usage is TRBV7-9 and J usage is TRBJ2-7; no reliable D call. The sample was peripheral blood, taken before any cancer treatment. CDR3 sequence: CASSLAGVHEQYF. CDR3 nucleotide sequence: TGTGCCAGCAGCTTAGCTGGGGTCCACGAGCAGTACTTC.